This T cell receptor (beta chain) emerged from a study of blood T cell repertoires in COVID-19. Study context: COVID-19 samples, acute and convalescent, were from the United States, Italy and Spain. T cells, B-cell-depleted T cells, or PBMCs provided the cDNA or gDNA that served as material.

In the study's own analysis: How many nucleated cells were present was estimated from reference gene primer amplification. Assay used: immunoSEQ multiplex PCR; TCRdb lists only in-frame clones, some missing. For V, J and clone size, that table is used; D and trimming come from the DNA. Seen here are 140,000 or so clones, over 85% observed once, and the top ten hold around 1.5%. The CDR3 covers 13 residues. Germline assignment: CDR1 LNHDA and CDR2 SQIVND (reference sequence). With 5 bases removed from V and 6 bases from J, the gap between germline ends came to 10 bases. Sequenced sample: peripheral blood. The gene calls are TRBV19 and TRBJ1-4; D gene ambiguous. The receptor's source is a human donor in a cohort sampled during active COVID-19. Here the CDR3 DNA reads TGTGCCAGTAGTCCGGTGAGGGATGAAAAACTGTTTTTT. Translation: CASSPVRDEKLFF.